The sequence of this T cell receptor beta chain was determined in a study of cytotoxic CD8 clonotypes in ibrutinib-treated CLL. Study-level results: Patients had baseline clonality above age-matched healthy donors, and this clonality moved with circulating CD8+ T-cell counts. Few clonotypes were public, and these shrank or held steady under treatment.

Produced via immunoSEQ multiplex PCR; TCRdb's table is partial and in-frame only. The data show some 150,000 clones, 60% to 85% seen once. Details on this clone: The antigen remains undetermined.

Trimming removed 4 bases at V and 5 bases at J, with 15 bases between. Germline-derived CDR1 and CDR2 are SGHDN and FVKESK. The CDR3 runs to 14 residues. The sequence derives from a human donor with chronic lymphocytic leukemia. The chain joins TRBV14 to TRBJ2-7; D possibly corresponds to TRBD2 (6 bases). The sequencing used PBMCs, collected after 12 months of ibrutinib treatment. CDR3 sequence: CASSLPGGFNEQYF. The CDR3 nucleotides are TGTGCCAGCAGCCTCCCTGGGGGGTTTAACGAGCAGTACTTC.